This T cell receptor beta chain was identified during a study of blood T cell repertoires in COVID-19. Across the whole study: Sites across the United States, Italy and Spain contributed samples from acute and convalescent COVID-19. PBMCs, B-cell-depleted T cells, or T cells were the source of the cDNA or gDNA that made up the material.

Source study methods: Amplification of reference gene primers was used by the study to estimate nucleated cell counts. Sequencing was performed with immunoSEQ multiplex PCR; in TCRdb, only in-frame clones are kept and a portion is missing. V and J calls and clone size follow that table, whereas D and trimming were derived from the DNA. The data show about 260,000 clones, with less than 90% seen just once and about 14% held by the top ten. V lost 7 bases, J lost 4 bases, and 5 bases stayed unmatched. Germline V gene sequence: CDR1 LNHDA, CDR2 SQIVND (reference sequence). The CDR3 runs to 15 residues. Specimen: peripheral blood. The sequence was collected from a human donor in a cohort sampled during active COVID-19. The chain combines TRBV19 with TRBJ2-3, with TRBD2 matching over 13 bases. The DNA for the CDR3 is TGTGCCAGTAACCGACTAGCGGGAGGTTCAGATACGCAGTATTTT. As protein: CASNRLAGGSDTQYF.